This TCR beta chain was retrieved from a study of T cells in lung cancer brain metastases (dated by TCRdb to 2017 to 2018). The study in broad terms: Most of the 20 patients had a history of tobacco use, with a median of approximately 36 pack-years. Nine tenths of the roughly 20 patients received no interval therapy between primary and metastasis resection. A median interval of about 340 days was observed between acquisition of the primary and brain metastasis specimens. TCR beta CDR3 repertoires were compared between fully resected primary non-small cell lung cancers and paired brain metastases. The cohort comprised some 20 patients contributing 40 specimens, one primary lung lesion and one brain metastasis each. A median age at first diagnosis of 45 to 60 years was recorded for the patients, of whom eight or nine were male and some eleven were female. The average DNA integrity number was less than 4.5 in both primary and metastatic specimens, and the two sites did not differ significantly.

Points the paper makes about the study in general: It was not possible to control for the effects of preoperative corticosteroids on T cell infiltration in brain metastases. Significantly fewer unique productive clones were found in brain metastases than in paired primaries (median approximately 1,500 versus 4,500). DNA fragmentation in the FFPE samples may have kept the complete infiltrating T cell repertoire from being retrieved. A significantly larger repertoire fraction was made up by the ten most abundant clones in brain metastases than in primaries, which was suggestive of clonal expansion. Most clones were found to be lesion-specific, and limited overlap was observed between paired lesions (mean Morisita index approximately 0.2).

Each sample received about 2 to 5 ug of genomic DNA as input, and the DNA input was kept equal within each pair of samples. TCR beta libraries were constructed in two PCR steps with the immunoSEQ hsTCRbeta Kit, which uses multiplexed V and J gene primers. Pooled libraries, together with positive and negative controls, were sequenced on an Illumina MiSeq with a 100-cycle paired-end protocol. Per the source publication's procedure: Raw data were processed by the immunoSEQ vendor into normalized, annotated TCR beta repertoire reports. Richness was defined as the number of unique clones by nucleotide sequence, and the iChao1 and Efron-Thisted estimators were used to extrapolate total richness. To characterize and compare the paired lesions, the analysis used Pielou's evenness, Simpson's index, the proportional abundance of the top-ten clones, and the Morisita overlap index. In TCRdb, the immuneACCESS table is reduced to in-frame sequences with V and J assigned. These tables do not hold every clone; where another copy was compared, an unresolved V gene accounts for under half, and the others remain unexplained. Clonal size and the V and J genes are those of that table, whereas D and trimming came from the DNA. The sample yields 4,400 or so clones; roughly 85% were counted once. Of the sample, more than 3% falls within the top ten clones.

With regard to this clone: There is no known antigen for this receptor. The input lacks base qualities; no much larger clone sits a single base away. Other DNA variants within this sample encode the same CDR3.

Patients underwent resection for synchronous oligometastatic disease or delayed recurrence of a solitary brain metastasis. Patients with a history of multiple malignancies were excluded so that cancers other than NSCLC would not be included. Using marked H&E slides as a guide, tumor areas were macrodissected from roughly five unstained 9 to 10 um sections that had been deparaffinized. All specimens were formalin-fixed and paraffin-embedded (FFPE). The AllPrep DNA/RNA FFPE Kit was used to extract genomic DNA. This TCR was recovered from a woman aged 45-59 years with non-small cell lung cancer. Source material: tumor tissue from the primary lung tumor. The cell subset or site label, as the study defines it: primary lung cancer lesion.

The CDR3: CASRVGEETQYF. The DNA reads TGTGCCAGCAGGGTAGGGGAAGAGACCCAGTACTTC. The rearrangement joined TRBV6-5 to TRBJ2-5, and perhaps TRBD1 as D gene, on 5 matching bases. Taken from cysteine to phenylalanine, the CDR3 has 12 residues. Just the 36-base CDR3 DNA is kept, in frame starting at base 1. V and J are truncated by 6 bases and 3 bases respectively, leaving an intervening sequence of 8 bases. Taken from the germline V gene, the CDR1 and CDR2 loops are MNHEY and SVGAGI.